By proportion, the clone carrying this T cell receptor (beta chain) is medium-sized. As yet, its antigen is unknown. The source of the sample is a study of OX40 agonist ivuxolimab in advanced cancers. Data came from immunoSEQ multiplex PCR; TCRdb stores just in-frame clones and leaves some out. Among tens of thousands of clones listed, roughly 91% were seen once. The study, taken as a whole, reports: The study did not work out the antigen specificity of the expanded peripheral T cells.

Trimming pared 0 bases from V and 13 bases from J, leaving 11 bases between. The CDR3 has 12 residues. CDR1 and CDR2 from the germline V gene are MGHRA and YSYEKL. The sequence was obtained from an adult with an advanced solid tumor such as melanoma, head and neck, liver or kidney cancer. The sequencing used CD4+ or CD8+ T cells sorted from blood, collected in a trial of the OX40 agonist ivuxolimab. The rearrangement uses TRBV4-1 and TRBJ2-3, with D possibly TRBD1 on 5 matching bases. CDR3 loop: CASSQDLLQEYF. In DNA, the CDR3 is TGCGCCAGCAGCCAAGATCTCTTACAGGAGTATTTT.